Shown below are 27 T cell receptor beta chains from a single sample sequenced in a study of blood T cell repertoires in COVID-19. Sequencing was performed with immunoSEQ multiplex PCR; in TCRdb, only in-frame clones are kept and a portion is missing. The top ten clones hold 2.4% of a sample with around 300,000 clones, roughly nine tenths of them seen once. Sequencing was performed on PBMCs or T cells enriched from blood (not recorded which). Receptor source: a young woman who had recovered from COVID-19.

The V gene is TRBV11-3, the J gene TRBJ2-7, with TRBD1 as a possible D gene (6 bases). This CDR3 region has 15 residues. The ends were cut back, 1 base at V and 6 bases at J, with 16 bases in the middle. CDR1 and CDR2 from the germline V gene are SGHNT and YENEEA. Here the CDR3 reads CASSLGRQAWAEQYF. The CDR3, as DNA: TGTGCCAGCAGCTTAGGGAGACAGGCCTGGGCCGAGCAGTACTTC.

This clone was seen a single time. The chain uses TRBV3-1 (or the pseudogene TRBV3-2) and TRBJ2-1; 9 bases are a match to TRBD2. The CDR3 is 16 residues long. Germline V lookup: CDR1 LGHDT, CDR2 YNNKEL (reference sequence). The J segment lost 0 bases and the V segment lost 3 bases, leaving 3 bases of the junction unmatched. For the CDR3, the DNA is TGTGCCAGCAGCCAGGGCGGGGGGGCCTCCTACAATGAGCAGTTCTTC. Amino acid sequence: CASSQGGGASYNEQFF.

The chain links TRBV9 to TRBJ2-2; 9 bases fit TRBD2. J gave up 8 bases and V 0 bases, and 11 bases lay outside the gene matches. Germline V gene data show CDR1 as SGDLS and CDR2 as YYNGEE. The CDR3 is made up of 17 amino acids. The chain's CDR3 is CASSVGGTSSILGELFF. The CDR3 DNA reads as TGTGCCAGCAGCGTAGGGGGGACTAGCAGCATCTTGGGGGAGCTGTTTTTT.

This sequence joins TRBV6-5 and TRBJ1-1; 8 nucleotides align to TRBD1. The ends lost 7 bases at V and 4 bases at J; junction bases unmatched: 11. Germline V gives CDR1 MNHEY, CDR2 SVGAGI. CDR3 size: 15 residues. DNA for the CDR3: TGTGCCAGCACCCGAAACCCCACAGGGGGCACTGAAGCTTTCTTT. Translating it yields CASTRNPTGGTEAFF.

The gene calls are TRBV27 and TRBJ1-1, with TRBD1 matching 7 bases. The CDR3 totals 14 residues. The junction had 7 bases not matched to a gene; V was cut back by 4 bases and J by 5 bases. The V gene's germline CDR1 is MNHEY and CDR2 SMNVEV (reference sequence). The CDR3 sequence is CASSSTHRGTEAFF. The CDR3 coding sequence is TGTGCCAGCAGTTCTACCCACAGGGGAACTGAAGCTTTCTTT.

The chain couples TRBV19 to TRBJ2-4, with D maybe TRBD2 (5 bases). V shed 3 bases and J shed 6 bases, with 12 bases lying between them. The CDR3 is made up of 14 amino acids. CDR1 LNHDA and CDR2 SQIVND come from the germline V gene (reference sequence). CDR3 nucleotide sequence: TGTGCCAGTAGTATCGGAGGCCCGGGAAACATTCAGTACTTC. Amino acids: CASSIGGPGNIQYF.

This clone has a handful of counts. The chain couples TRBV3-1 (or the pseudogene TRBV3-2) to TRBJ2-7; no clear D. Trimming shortened V by 2 bases and J by 3 bases, and 2 bases separated the two germline ends. This CDR3 is built from 11 residues. Germline V lookup: CDR1 LGHDT, CDR2 YNNKEL (reference sequence). The CDR3 sequence is CASSQLYEQYF. The CDR3, as DNA: TGTGCCAGCAGCCAACTCTACGAGCAGTACTTC.

In this sample, this clone turned up once. V usage is TRBV5-8 and J usage is TRBJ2-7; TRBD1 matches at 7 bases. This CDR3 comprises 15 residues. The junction had 4 bases not matched to a gene; V was cut back by 1 base and J by 0 bases. Looked up from germline, CDR1 is SGHTS and CDR2 is YDEGEE. The CDR3 here is CASSLPTGDSYEQYF. The DNA for the CDR3 is TGTGCCAGCAGCTTGCCAACAGGGGACTCCTACGAGCAGTACTTC.

The V and J genes are TRBV13 and TRBJ2-7; D may be TRBD1 (5 bases). V was clipped by 1 base and J by 5 bases, with 9 bases between them. The CDR3 is 13 residues long. Looked up from germline, CDR1 is PRHDT and CDR2 is FYEKMQ (reference sequence). As DNA, the CDR3 is TGTGCCAGCAGCTTAGTGAAGGGGCACGAGCAGTACTTC. It translates to CASSLVKGHEQYF.

The V and J genes are TRBV28 and TRBJ1-5; no clear D gene. CDR1 is MDHEN, CDR2 SYDVKM, per germline. V was trimmed by 10 bases and J by 2 bases, leaving 24 bases between them. The CDR3 loop spans 17 amino acids. CDR3 DNA sequence: TGTGCCACCCGCCCCTGGTCCAGTGGTAGCGGCAATCAGCCCCAGCATTTT. Translating gives CATRPWSSGSGNQPQHF.

The chain employs TRBV6-5 and TRBJ1-6; possible D gene TRBD1, 5 bases. Trimming pared 6 bases from V and 7 bases from J, leaving 10 bases between. The CDR3 runs to 13 residues. Germline loops: CDR1 MNHEY, CDR2 SVGAGI. As DNA, the CDR3 is TGTGCCAGCAGGACAGCGACCAATTCACCCCTCCACTTT. Residues: CASRTATNSPLHF.

The V gene is TRBV2, the J gene TRBJ1-2, with D possibly being TRBD1 (6 bases). This CDR3 has 15 amino acids. The V end was cut by 8 bases, the J end by 6 bases, with 22 bases between. Germline V gene sequence: CDR1 SNHLY, CDR2 FYNNEI. Here the CDR3 DNA reads TGTGCCAGCTCGGGACCACAGGGAGATAGTGATGGCTACACCTTC. This codes for CASSGPQGDSDGYTF.

The rearrangement joins TRBV2 to TRBJ2-7; no firm D call. Germline CDR1 reads SNHLY; CDR2 reads FYNNEI. Trimming took 7 bases from V and 5 from J, leaving 15 bases between them. There are 13 residues in the CDR3. CDR3 sequence reads: CASKHSSLHEQYF. The CDR3 DNA follows: TGTGCCAGCAAGCACAGCTCCCTACACGAGCAGTACTTC.

The CDR3 protein is CSVGGEGGYTF. The DNA of the CDR3 is TGCAGCGTTGGAGGGGAGGGTGGCTACACCTTC. This sequence joins TRBV29-1 and TRBJ1-2; maybe TRBD1 (5 bases). This CDR3 contains 11 residues. CDR1 and CDR2 from the germline V gene are SQVTM and ANQGSEA. The V end lost 4 bases, the J end lost 7 bases, and 10 bases lay between the germline ends. The complete variable domain, with remaining parts taken from reference TRBV29-1 and TRBJ1-2, reads SAVISQKPSRDICQRGTSLTIQCQVDSQVTMMFWYRQQPGQSLTLIATANQGSEATYESGFVIDKFPISRPNLTFSTLTVSNMSPEDSSIYLCSVGGEGGYTFGSGTRLTVV.

This clone came up a few times. The genes are TRBV5-1 and TRBJ2-5, with 12 bases aligning to TRBD2. CDR1 and CDR2 from the germline V gene are SGHRS and YFSETQ. The CDR3 sequence is 16 residues long. J was trimmed by 1 base and V by 4 bases; bases with no gene match: 5. CDR3 in DNA: TGCGCCAGCAGCCCCCGACTAGCGGGGGCCCAAGAGACCCAGTACTTC. Translating gives CASSPRLAGAQETQYF.

V is TRBV5-6 and J is TRBJ1-2; D unclear. Germline V gene lookup returns CDR1 SGHDT and CDR2 YYEEEE. This CDR3 spans 12 amino acids. The V end lost 2 bases, the J end lost 7 bases, and 9 bases lay between the germline ends. Here the CDR3 DNA reads TGTGCCAGCAGCTTTATTTCGGGTGGCTACACCTTC. Protein product: CASSFISGGYTF.

V usage is TRBV5-1 and J usage is TRBJ1-4, with TRBD1 matching over 7 bases. This CDR3 contains 15 residues. Trimming at V came to 0 bases and at J to 3 bases, leaving 2 bases not matched to a gene. Germline CDR1 is SGHRS and CDR2 is YFSETQ. The CDR3 DNA reads as TGCGCCAGCAGCTTGGCCGGGACAGCTAATGAAAAACTGTTTTTT. This sequence encodes CASSLAGTANEKLFF.

The V call is TRBV29-1, the J call TRBJ1-4, with D possibly TRBD1 on 5 matching bases. Looked up from germline, CDR1 is SQVTM and CDR2 is ANQGSEA. There are 14 residues in the CDR3. V shed 6 bases and J shed 6 bases, with 17 bases lying between them. CDR3 amino acids: CSVGRSTGDEKLFF. The CDR3 region has the DNA TGCAGCGTAGGCAGGTCCACAGGAGATGAAAAACTGTTTTTT.

The chain employs TRBV24-1 and TRBJ2-5; possible D gene TRBD1, 6 bases. The V end lost 4 bases, the J end lost 1 base, and 12 bases lay between the germline ends. Germline CDR1 and CDR2: KGHDR and SFDVKD. This CDR3 contains 15 residues. The DNA of the CDR3 is TGTGCCACCAGTGAACATAGGACAGCCCAAGAGACCCAGTACTTC. It specifies CATSEHRTAQETQYF.

This clone was recorded only once. V and J are TRBV7-9 and TRBJ1-3, with D perhaps matching TRBD1 (5 bases). Germline lookup yields CDR1 SEHNR and CDR2 FQNEAQ (reference sequence). CDR3 size: 16 residues. The V and J ends lost 0 bases and 3 bases respectively, with 12 bases between them. The CDR3 region has the DNA TGTGCCAGCAGCTTAGCGGGGGGGTCTGGTGGAAACACCATATATTTT. This sequence encodes CASSLAGGSGGNTIYF.

This clone showed up just once. The chain employs TRBV19 and TRBJ2-3; maybe TRBD2 (5 bases). The CDR3 has 14 amino acids. V was shortened by 3 bases and J by 2 bases, with 9 bases between the two germline ends. From germline, CDR1 is LNHDA and CDR2 SQIVND (reference sequence). The CDR3 loop reads CASSISRATDTQYF. CDR3 nucleotides: TGTGCCAGTAGTATTTCGCGGGCCACAGATACGCAGTATTTT.

The chain carries TRBV13 and TRBJ2-3; TRBD2 matches 10 bases. The CDR3 is made up of 18 amino acids. V trimming: 2 bases; J trimming: 5 bases; junction bases outside the gene matches: 13. Germline-derived CDR1 and CDR2 are PRHDT and FYEKMQ (reference sequence). The CDR3 spells CASSLMLAGALGGDTQYF. Here the CDR3 DNA reads TGTGCCAGCAGCTTAATGCTAGCGGGGGCCCTCGGGGGAGATACGCAGTATTTT.

The J gene is TRBJ2-1, the V gene TRBV11-3; 9 positions match TRBD2. The length of the CDR3 is 16 residues. In germline, CDR1 is SGHNT, CDR2 YENEEA. V dropped 0 bases and J dropped 2; count of bases not matched to a gene: 2. The CDR3 coding sequence is TGTGCCAGCAGCTTAGATGCGGGGGGGCCCTACAATGAGCAGTTCTTC. Its translation: CASSLDAGGPYNEQFF.

CDR3 DNA: TGTGCCAGTAGTAGACTCTTCGGACTAGCGGATGAGCAGTTCTTC. Translation: CASSRLFGLADEQFF. This sequence joins TRBV19 and TRBJ2-1; 10 bases align to TRBD2. Trimming cost V 4 bases and J 8 bases; bases outside gene matches: 8. The CDR3 runs to 15 residues. Germline assignment: CDR1 LNHDA and CDR2 SQIVND (reference sequence).

The chain is built from TRBV5-8 and TRBJ1-5; D not resolved. The length of the CDR3 is 11 residues. Germline CDR1 reads SGHTS; CDR2 reads YDEGEE. The V and J ends lost 10 bases and 1 base respectively, with 6 bases between them. CDR3 protein: CAPVSNQPQHF. CDR3 nucleotides: TGTGCCCCCGTAAGCAATCAGCCCCAGCATTTT.

The V call is TRBV15, the J call TRBJ1-2, with D perhaps matching TRBD1 (6 bases). The V end was cut by 3 bases, the J end by 4 bases, with 15 bases between. The CDR3 extends over 15 amino acids. The germline CDR1 and CDR2 sequences are LNHNV and YYDKDF (reference sequence). Here the CDR3 reads CATSSRGAGGYGYTF. In nucleotides, the CDR3 is TGTGCCACCAGCAGCCGGGGGGCAGGAGGCTATGGCTACACCTTC.

The chain has TRBV7-9 and TRBJ2-7; 7 nucleotides align to TRBD1. CDR1 and CDR2 from the germline V gene are SEHNR and FQNEAQ (reference sequence). This CDR3 has 13 residues. J lost 3 bases, V lost 7 bases, and 6 bases had no gene match. Here the CDR3 reads CASTLGDSYEQYF. DNA for the CDR3: TGTGCCAGCACCTTGGGGGACAGCTACGAGCAGTACTTC.